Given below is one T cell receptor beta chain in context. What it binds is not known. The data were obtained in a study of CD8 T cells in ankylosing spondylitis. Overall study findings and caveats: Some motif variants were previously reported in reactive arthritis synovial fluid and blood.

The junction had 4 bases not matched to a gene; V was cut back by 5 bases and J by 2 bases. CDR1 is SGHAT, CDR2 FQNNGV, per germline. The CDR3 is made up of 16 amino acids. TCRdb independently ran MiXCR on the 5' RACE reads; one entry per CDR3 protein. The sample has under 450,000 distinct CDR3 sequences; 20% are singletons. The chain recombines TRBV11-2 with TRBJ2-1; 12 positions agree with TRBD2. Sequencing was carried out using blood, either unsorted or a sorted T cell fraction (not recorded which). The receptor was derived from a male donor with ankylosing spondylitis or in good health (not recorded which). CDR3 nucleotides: TGTGCCAGCAGCGCCCGACTAGCGGGGGCCTACAATGAGCAGTTCTTC. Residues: CASSARLAGAYNEQFF.